Shown below are 5 T cell receptor beta chains from a single sample sequenced in a study of shared clonotypes between healthy human individuals. The table came from immunoSEQ multiplex PCR; TCRdb's copy has only in-frame clones and leaves some out. The sample lists about half a million clones, 60% to 85% occurring once. Source material: PBMCs. Receptors originate from a woman aged 35 to 49 in good health. Some clones in this sample may be carry-over from other donors' samples.

This clone was picked up one time. The rearrangement links TRBV28 to TRBJ1-5, with D perhaps matching TRBD1 (5 bases). The V gene's germline CDR1 is MDHEN and CDR2 SYDVKM. The V end lost 5 bases, the J end lost 1 base, and 12 bases lay between the germline ends. This CDR3 has 15 amino acids. CDR3 loop: CASSGVGQSNQPQHF. CDR3 in DNA: TGTGCCAGCAGTGGGGTGGGGCAGAGCAATCAGCCCCAGCATTTT.

Only a few counts were recorded for this clone. V is TRBV7-3 and J is TRBJ1-1; no reliable D call. From germline, CDR1 is SGHTA and CDR2 FQGTGA. The CDR3 runs 16 residues. V lost 6 bases and J lost 4, with 21 bases in between. This chain's CDR3 is CASSPGGPSTRTEAFF. The CDR3 DNA is TGTGCCAGCAGTCCCGGTGGGCCCTCGACACGCACTGAAGCTTTCTTT.

The chain uses TRBV6-1 and TRBJ2-3, with 8 bases matching TRBD2. The CDR3 runs 15 residues. Germline CDR1 reads MNHNS; CDR2 reads SASEGT. V shed 4 bases and J 6 bases; nucleotides not matched to a gene: 9. As DNA, the CDR3 is TGTGCCAGCAGTGGCCAGACTAGCGTCATGGATACGCAGTATTTT. The encoded protein is CASSGQTSVMDTQYF.

The chain uses TRBV7-2 and TRBJ2-3; no clear D. The germline V and J ends were trimmed by 3 bases and 4 bases, with 2 bases remaining between them. The germline V gene has CDR1 SGHTA and CDR2 FQGNSA. The CDR3 totals 11 residues. The DNA for the CDR3 is TGTGCCAGCAGCTTCTCAGATACGCAGTATTTT. Its protein is CASSFSDTQYF.

The rearrangement links TRBV11-1 to TRBJ2-5, with 7 positions matching TRBD2. The end of the DNA is better explained by TRBJ2-7, so the J call may be wrong. The CDR3 is made up of 15 amino acids. Germline loops: CDR1 SGHAT, CDR2 FQDESV (reference sequence). CDR3 loop: CASSLEERDAPEQYF. The DNA for the CDR3 is TGTGCCAGCAGCTTAGAAGAGCGGGATGCCCCCGAGCAGTACTTC.